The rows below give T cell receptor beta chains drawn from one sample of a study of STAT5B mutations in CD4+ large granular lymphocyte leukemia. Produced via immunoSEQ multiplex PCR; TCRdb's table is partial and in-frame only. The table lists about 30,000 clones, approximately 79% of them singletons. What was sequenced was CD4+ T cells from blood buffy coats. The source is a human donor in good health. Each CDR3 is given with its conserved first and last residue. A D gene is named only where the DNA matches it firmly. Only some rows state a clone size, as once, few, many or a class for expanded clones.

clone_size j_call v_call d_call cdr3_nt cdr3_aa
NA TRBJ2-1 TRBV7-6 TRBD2 TGTGCCAGCAGTAGAGGTGGGGGGGTCCAGAATGAGCAGTTCTTC CASSRGGGVQNEQFF
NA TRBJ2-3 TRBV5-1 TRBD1 TGCGCCAGCAGCTTGGCCGGGACAGGGGGTGGCACAGATACGCAGTATTTT CASSLAGTGGGTDTQYF
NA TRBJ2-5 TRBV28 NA TGTGCCAGCAGTTTTGGCGAGACCCAGTACTTC CASSFGETQYF
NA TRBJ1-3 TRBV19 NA TGTGCCAGTAGTGGGGCAGGCGGTTGGATCGGAAACACCATATATTTT CASSGAGGWIGNTIYF
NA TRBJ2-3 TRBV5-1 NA TGCGCCAGCGCTCGACTAGTCGACACAGATACGCAGTATTTT CASARLVDTDTQYF
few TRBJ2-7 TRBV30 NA TGTGCCTGGAGTGTAACCAGGAACGAGCAGTACTTC CAWSVTRNEQYF
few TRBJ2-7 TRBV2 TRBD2 TGTGCCAGAGGTGGTAGCGGGGACTACGAGCAGTACTTC CARGGSGDYEQYF
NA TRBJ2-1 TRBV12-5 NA TGTGCTAGTGGTTTGGTAAGGGGATCCTACAATGAGCAGTTCTTC CASGLVRGSYNEQFF
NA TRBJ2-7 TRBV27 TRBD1 TGTGCCAGCAGTTTAAAGGGGGCCGGCTACGAGCAGTACTTC CASSLKGAGYEQYF
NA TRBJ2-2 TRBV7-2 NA TGTGCCAGCAGCTTAGACAGGGTGCTGAGAACCGGGGAGCTGTTTTTT CASSLDRVLRTGELFF
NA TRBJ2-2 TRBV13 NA TGTGCCAGCAGCTTAAGTGCCGGGGAGCTGTTTTTT CASSLSAGELFF
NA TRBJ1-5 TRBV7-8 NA TGTGCCAGCAGCTTATTGGGGGGGAATCAGCCCCAGCATTTT CASSLLGGNQPQHF
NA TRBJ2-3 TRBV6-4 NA TGTGCCAGCAGTGTCGGAGGGAACACAGATACGCAGTATTTT CASSVGGNTDTQYF
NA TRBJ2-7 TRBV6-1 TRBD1 TGTGCCAGCAGTGTCGTCGACAGGGAAGGAGTCGAGCAGTACTTC CASSVVDREGVEQYF
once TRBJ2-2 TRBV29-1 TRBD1 TGCAGCGCATCAGGGGGCTTCGGGGAGCTGTTTTTT CSASGGFGELFF
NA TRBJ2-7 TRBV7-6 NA TGTGCCAGCAGCCGAAATGAGGGTCCCTACGAGCAGTACTTC CASSRNEGPYEQYF
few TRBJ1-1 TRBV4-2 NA TGTGCCAGCAGCCAAGTGTCAGCCCCGAACACTGAAGCTTTCTTT CASSQVSAPNTEAFF
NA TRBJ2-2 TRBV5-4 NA TGTGCCAGCAGCTTGGGGGCGGGACAAACCCTCGGGGAGCTGTTTTTT CASSLGAGQTLGELFF
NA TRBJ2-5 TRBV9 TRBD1 TGTGCCAGCAGCACCCGGGACAGCCCCCTTCAAGAGACCCAGTACTTC CASSTRDSPLQETQYF
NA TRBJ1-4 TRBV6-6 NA TGTGCCAGCAGTTACCCGGGCGCAACTAATGAAAAACTGTTTTTT CASSYPGATNEKLFF
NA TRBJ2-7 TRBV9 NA TGTGCCAGCAGCGTCGCGGGATTGGGGTACGAGCAGTACTTC CASSVAGLGYEQYF
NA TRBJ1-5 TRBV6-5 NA TGTGCCAGCAGTAAGACGGTTGATAGCAATCAGCCCCAGCATTTT CASSKTVDSNQPQHF
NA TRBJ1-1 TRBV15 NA TGTGCCACCACCCCCTCGCGGACCCACACTGAAGCTTTCTTT CATTPSRTHTEAFF
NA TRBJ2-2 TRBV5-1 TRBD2 TGCGCCAGCAGCTTGGTGGCTAGCGGATTAGGCACCGGGGAGCTGTTTTTT CASSLVASGLGTGELFF
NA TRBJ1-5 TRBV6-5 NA TGTGCCAGCAGTATCACAGAGAATAGCAATCAGCCCCAGCATTTT CASSITENSNQPQHF
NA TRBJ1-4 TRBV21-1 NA TGTGCCAGCAGAGAACAAGGCCTAATCGAAAAACTGTTTTTT CASREQGLIEKLFF
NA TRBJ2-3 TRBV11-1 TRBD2 TGTGCCAGCAGCTTGGGGACTAGCCCCGATACGCAGTATTTT CASSLGTSPDTQYF
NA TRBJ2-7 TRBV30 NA TGTGCCTGGAGCAGAATGGGGGAGTCCTCCTACGAGCAGTACTTC CAWSRMGESSYEQYF
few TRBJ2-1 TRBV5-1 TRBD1 TGCGCCAGCAGCACCCGGACAGGGGGGAATGAGCAGTTCTTC CASSTRTGGNEQFF
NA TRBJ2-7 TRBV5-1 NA TGCGCCAGCAGCTTGGGAGGGTTTAACTACGAGCAGTACTTC CASSLGGFNYEQYF
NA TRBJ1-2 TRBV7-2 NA TGTGCCAGCAGTCTGGCTAGTGGTACAACCAACTATGGCTACACCTTC CASSLASGTTNYGYTF
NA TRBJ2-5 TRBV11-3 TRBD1 TGTGCCAGCAGCTTAGGCAGGGGGTGGCAAGAGACCCAGTACTTC CASSLGRGWQETQYF
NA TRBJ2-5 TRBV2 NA TGTGCCAGCAGTACCCAGGGGCTGGGATTGGAGACCCAGTACTTC CASSTQGLGLETQYF
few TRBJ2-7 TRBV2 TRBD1 TGTGCCAGCAATACGGGACAGGGGTTGCTCGAGCAGTACTTC CASNTGQGLLEQYF
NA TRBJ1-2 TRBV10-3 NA TGTGCCACCAGTGACCTTTCATCCTATGGCTACACCTTC CATSDLSSYGYTF
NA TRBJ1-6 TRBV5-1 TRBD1 TGCGCCAGCAGCCTGCTAGGGGGACAGGGGTCCTTTTTCCACTTT CASSLLGGQGSFFHF
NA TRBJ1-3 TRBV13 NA TGTGCCAGCAGCCTGCGGGTTCGGGGATCTGGAAACACCATATATTTT CASSLRVRGSGNTIYF
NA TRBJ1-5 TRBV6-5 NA TGTGCCAGCAGTTCGAGGGATAATCAGCCCCAGCATTTT CASSSRDNQPQHF
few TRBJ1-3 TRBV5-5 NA TGTGCCAGCAGCTTGGACGGCTCTGGAAACACCATATATTTT CASSLDGSGNTIYF
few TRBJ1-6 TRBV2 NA TGTGCCAGCAGTGAGCAGACTACTCATAATTCACCCCTCCACTTT CASSEQTTHNSPLHF
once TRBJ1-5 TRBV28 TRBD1 TGTGCCAGCAGTTTAGGCGGACAGGACAATCAGCCCCAGCATTTT CASSLGGQDNQPQHF